This T cell receptor (beta chain) was sequenced in a study of blood T cell repertoires in COVID-19. For the study at large: The origin of the acute and convalescent COVID-19 samples was the United States, Italy and Spain. Sources were T cells, B-cell-depleted T cells, or PBMCs; the material itself was cDNA or gDNA.

CDR3 length: 16 amino acids. Trimming removed 6 bases from V and 2 bases from J; junction bases left unmatched: 10. Germline-derived CDR1 and CDR2 are MDHEN and SYDVKM. Study processing details: Scientists estimated how many nucleated cells there were by amplifying reference gene primers. Assay used: immunoSEQ multiplex PCR; TCRdb lists only in-frame clones, some missing. V and J calls and clone size come straight from that table; D and trimming were deduced from the DNA. The sample carries some 87,000 clones, roughly four fifths recorded once. Input material: peripheral blood. The gene calls are TRBV28 and TRBJ1-1; 9 bases are shared with TRBD1. The origin of this receptor is a human donor in a cohort sampled during active COVID-19. CDR3 in amino acids: CASSRPGTGKNTEAFF. The CDR3 nucleotides are TGTGCCAGCAGCCGTCCAGGGACAGGGAAAAACACTGAAGCTTTCTTT.